This T cell receptor beta chain was identified in a study of cytomegalovirus exposure and HLA in healthy donors. On the study more broadly: An analysis done earlier identified about 100 million unique TCR beta sequences from 200 million or so T cells. In terms of ancestry, the Caucasian-associated cluster contained about 80% of the roughly 360 genotyped donors.

Study-level results: CMV serostatus was the sole immune exposure data available.

The primer mix had 60 Vbeta and 13 Jbeta primers. Using immunoSEQ multiplex PCR, the repertoire was profiled, and TCRdb retains in-frame clones only, with some absent. The profile shows tens of thousands of clones, 77% of them singletons. As regards this clone: The antigen is undetermined. The junction shows a germline mismatch at one end, possibly a read error.

This TCR came from a man aged 50 to 59 in good health and CMV-seropositive. The sequenced sample consisted of PBMCs.

The CDR3 nucleotides read TGTGCCTGGGGTGTGCAACCCCCCATTTCCAGACTAGCGGGAGGCCCCGATACGCAGTATTTT. Translation gives CAWGVQPPISRLAGGPDTQYF. V and J are TRBV30 and TRBJ2-3, with 13 bases aligning to TRBD2. This CDR3 comprises 21 residues. Germline assignment: CDR1 GTSNPN and CDR2 SVGIG (reference sequence).